The 14 T cell receptor beta chains presented below share a single source sample, sequenced in a study of T cells after yellow fever vaccination. TCRdb re-analysed the 5' RACE reads in MiXCR, keeping a single row per CDR3 protein. The sample consists of about 340,000 distinct CDR3 sequences, roughly 4.3% of them appearing once. The sample here was PBMCs, taken 5 days after the yellow fever booster vaccination. All receptors derive from a man aged 18 to 30 who received the YFV17D yellow fever vaccine.

V is TRBV7-9 and J is TRBJ1-2; a weak D match, TRBD1 (5 bases). The germline CDR1 and CDR2 sequences are SEHNR and FQNEAQ (reference sequence). This CDR3 region has 15 residues. With 7 bases removed from V and 2 bases from J, the gap between germline ends came to 17 bases. The CDR3 loop reads CASTNPGRDNYGYTF. The CDR3 DNA reads TGTGCCAGCACCAATCCGGGACGGGACAACTATGGCTACACCTTC.

This rearrangement joins TRBV15 to TRBJ2-7; 7 bases line up with TRBD2. The CDR3 totals 15 residues. Germline V gene sequence: CDR1 LNHNV, CDR2 YYDKDF (reference sequence). V trimming: 0 bases; J trimming: 1 base; junction bases outside the gene matches: 3. For the CDR3, the DNA is TGTGCCACCAGCAGAGACTCAGCGGGGTCCTACGAGCAGTACTTC. Encoded protein: CATSRDSAGSYEQYF.

There are many counts of this clonotype. The V call is TRBV29-1, the J call TRBJ2-4; tentative D call: TRBD1 (6 bases). Germline assignment: CDR1 SQVTM and CDR2 ANQGSEA. The CDR3 spans 18 residues. V gave up 5 bases and J gave up 1 base, with 24 bases separating them. The DNA for the CDR3 is TGCAGCGTTTATACTCGGGACACCCGAGGGGTGGCCAAAAACATTCAGTACTTC. This translates into CSVYTRDTRGVAKNIQYF.

This clonotype was observed at least ten times. The chain links TRBV12-3 or TRBV12-4 to TRBJ2-7; TRBD1 aligns across 9 bases. The trim removed 3 bases at V and 3 bases at J, leaving 9 bases unmatched. The CDR3 runs to 16 residues. CDR3 protein: CASSFRTGVMFYEQYF. CDR3 DNA: TGTGCCAGCAGTTTCCGGACAGGGGTTATGTTCTACGAGCAGTACTTC.

This clonotype was picked up many times. This rearrangement joins TRBV11-2 to TRBJ2-1; the match to TRBD1 covers 8 bases. This CDR3 is built from 13 residues. The germline V gene has CDR1 SGHAT and CDR2 FQNNGV. The trim removed 7 bases at V and 9 bases at J, leaving 8 bases unmatched. CDR3 nucleotides: TGTGCCAGCATGGGACAGGTAAAGCGTGAGCAGTTCTTC. Protein product: CASMGQVKREQFF.

In its sample, this clonotype was seen a few times. The gene calls are TRBV3-1 and TRBJ1-1; the D gene is possibly TRBD1 (6 bases). V lost 6 bases to trimming and J lost 0 bases, with 14 bases between them. Germline-derived CDR1 and CDR2 are LGHDT and YNNKEL (reference sequence). This CDR3 has 15 residues. The CDR3 sequence is CASRPNGGLNTEAFF. CDR3 DNA: TGTGCCAGCAGACCGAACGGGGGCTTGAACACTGAAGCTTTCTTT.

This clonotype turned up a few times. The J gene is TRBJ1-3, the V gene TRBV7-9; tentative D call: TRBD1 (5 bases). The CDR3 extends over 17 amino acids. Trimming cost V 5 bases and J 0 bases, with 17 bases left between them. Germline CDR1 SEHNR, CDR2 FQNEAQ (reference sequence). The CDR3 loop is CASSPKSGTFSGNTIYF. The CDR3 bases are TGTGCCAGCAGCCCCAAATCCGGGACTTTCTCTGGAAACACCATATATTTT.

This clonotype was detected only a few times. The chain recombines TRBV27 with TRBJ2-5; TRBD1 is a possible D gene (6 bases). The CDR3 covers 15 residues. Germline lookup yields CDR1 MNHEY and CDR2 SMNVEV (reference sequence). The V end lost 3 bases, the J end lost 2 bases, and 13 bases lay between the germline ends. This chain's CDR3 is CASSFWQGSQETQYF. The CDR3 DNA reads TGTGCCAGCAGTTTCTGGCAGGGGTCTCAAGAGACCCAGTACTTC.

This clonotype was picked up many times. The chain recombines TRBV6-1 with TRBJ2-5, with D hard to call. V dropped 5 bases and J dropped 5 bases, with 12 bases sitting between them. The CDR3 has 13 residues. Germline V CDR1 and CDR2: MNHNS, SASEGT. CDR3 coding DNA: TGTGCCAGCAGTCCCCCCCCCGGGGAGACCCAGTACTTC. Its protein is CASSPPPGETQYF.

The V gene is TRBV9, the J gene TRBJ2-1; 9 positions match TRBD2. Germline lookup yields CDR1 SGDLS and CDR2 YYNGEE. The CDR3 sequence is 17 residues long. Trimming cost V 5 bases and J 4 bases; bases outside gene matches: 13. CDR3 protein: CASSPFAGGRSYNEQFF. The CDR3, as DNA: TGTGCCAGCAGTCCTTTTGCGGGGGGGCGTTCATACAATGAGCAGTTCTTC.

The chain carries TRBV25-1 and TRBJ1-5; D possibly corresponds to TRBD1 (6 bases). V was cut by 4 bases and J by 4 bases, with 17 bases left in between. The germline V gene has CDR1 MGHDK and CDR2 SYGVNS. CDR3 length: 16 amino acids. The CDR3 reads CASSGERGGWNQPQHF. CDR3 DNA: TGTGCCAGCAGTGGCGAACGAGGGGGGTGGAATCAGCCCCAGCATTTT.

The chain recombines TRBV5-1 with TRBJ2-5; D perhaps matches TRBD1 (7 bases). V was pared by 4 bases and J by 7 bases, with 20 bases between. Germline V gene lookup returns CDR1 SGHRS and CDR2 YFSETQ. This CDR3 has 15 amino acids. The CDR3 DNA follows: TGCGCCAGCAGCCTAGGACAGGCGGGATCGGGGACCCAGTACTTC. Residues: CASSLGQAGSGTQYF.

The chain employs TRBV15 and TRBJ2-2, with unresolved D. Germline assignment: CDR1 LNHNV and CDR2 YYDKDF (reference sequence). The length of the CDR3 is 11 residues. V dropped 5 bases and J dropped 6 bases, with 4 bases sitting between them. CDR3 DNA: TGTGCCACCAGCGCTCCCGGGGAGCTGTTTTTT. Residues: CATSAPGELFF.

A few counts support this clonotype. The genes are TRBV5-6 and TRBJ1-2, with D tentatively TRBD1 (5 bases). Trimming cost V 6 bases and J 4 bases, with 22 bases left between them. The CDR3 has 16 amino acids. CDR1 and CDR2 from the germline V gene are SGHDT and YYEEEE. As DNA, the CDR3 is TGTGCCAGCACTTATATTCCCGCGGGCAGGGTCTATGGCTACACCTTC. Translated: CASTYIPAGRVYGYTF.